Included here is one T cell receptor (beta chain) sequence, with context. This clonotype was seen ten or more times. This clone's antigen is unknown. No base quality values were provided; no much bigger clone lies one nucleotide off. This specimen's time point label, interpreted: newly diagnosed GD, antithyroid drugs for less than 3 months. For both TCR sequencing and RNA sequencing, RNA was extracted from PBMCs in TRIzol. The diagnosis of Graves' disease was made according to American Thyroid Association guidelines. Recruitment of patients was carried out at an endocrinology department in Xi'an, China. Each patient gave about 9.1 milliliters of peripheral blood, collected in an EDTA anticoagulant tube. PBMCs were isolated by Ficoll Paque Plus density gradient separation without further T cell sorting. An Agilent 2100 Bioanalyzer and agarose gel were used to assess RNA quality, and a NanoDrop 2000 was used to measure RNA concentration.

Looking up the germline V gene yields CDR1 SNHLY and CDR2 FYNNEI. There are 12 amino acids in the CDR3, from cysteine to phenylalanine inclusive. Only CDR3 DNA is held: 36 bases, read in frame from base 1. V is pared back by 2 bases and J by 2 bases, with 3 bases lying between the germline termini. The method behind the library was multiplex PCR. Sequencing was carried out with an Illumina HiSeq 4000. CDR3 regions were amplified by Arm-PCR with iRepertoire HTBI primers to construct TCR beta libraries. Before sequencing, the PCR products went through gel purification. The source study handled its data this way. Gene usage analysis of CDR3 amino acid clonotypes used the approximately 62 TRBV and around 13 TRBJ segments found across samples. COPE and FqMerger were used to merge the filtered high-quality paired reads into contigs. Contigs were aligned with BLAST to IMGT TRBV, TRBD and TRBJ reference genes, and CDR3 was defined per IMGT. Any clonotype with a frequency above 0.1% was classified as a highly expanded clone. Repertoire diversity was measured by Shannon entropy, and V-J evenness by the Gini coefficient. A clonotype was considered public if more than one individual shared it. TCRdb reanalyzed the raw reads on its own, using fastp at Q25 for trimming and MiXCR for clone calling, and kept in-frame beta chains. Each CDR3 protein appears once, grouped with its most common genes and DNA. The V and J calls, along with clone size, are taken from TCRdb and not from the paper's own processing. In all, the sample holds around 480,000 distinct CDR3 sequences, and around 15% of those were seen once. The ten top clones hold 20% to 25% of the sample.

The data derive from a study of regulatory T cells in long-lasting Graves disease (dated by TCRdb to 2020 to 2023). Background for the entire study: In the newly diagnosed Graves' disease group, patients had been taking antithyroid drugs for less than 3 months. Patients with persistent Graves' disease were compared with patients with newly diagnosed Graves' disease using TCR sequencing and RNA sequencing of peripheral blood. The study took place in China and was registered as a clinical trial. TCR sequencing covered roughly 13 persistent and some 20 newly diagnosed Graves' disease patients, some 33 samples in total.

Study-level results and caveats: TRBV28, TRBJ1-2 and TRBJ2-5 were preferentially used in persistent disease, while TRBV20-1 and TRBJ2-1 were favored in newly diagnosed disease. The study examined only peripheral blood because the primary lesion, thyroid tissue, could not be accessed. Persistent patients shared more public clonotypes among themselves (2,741) than newly diagnosed patients did (more than 950). The authors noted that the small sample size was a limitation that may lower accuracy. Compared with newly diagnosed patients, persistent Graves' disease patients had lower TCR Shannon entropy and fewer highly expanded clones, which suggests clonal expansion. Sequencing and analysis were restricted to the TCR beta chain.

These records were also assigned to another study, of T cells in Graves' hyperthyroidism and ophthalmopathy. Per that second paper: Stable Graves' hyperthyroidism was defined as the absence of progression to ophthalmopathy over 18 months of follow-up. Hyperthyroidism patients were newly diagnosed, had a disease duration of under 2 months, and were aged 18 to 65 years. Any patient with an uncontrolled infection, another autoimmune disease, pregnancy or lactation was excluded. Diagnoses were established on the basis of clinical symptoms, serum thyroxine and TRAb, thyroid ultrasound, and orbital computed tomography. The first round of RT-PCR for the TCR CDR3 was performed with the HTBI primer set and the Qiagen OneStep RT-PCR kit. Most expanded thyroid clonotypes (frequency above 0.001) were also found in blood, which suggests that blood repertoires may mirror thyroid immune responses. Ophthalmopathy was separated from stable hyperthyroidism by a 13 V-J signature model, with about 86% sensitivity and approximately 81% specificity obtained in cross-validation and 80%/75% obtained in testing. In validation, the model predicted progression to ophthalmopathy with 65% to 71% sensitivity and 72% to 85% specificity, a median of approximately 6.7 months before onset. To identify distinguishing TCR V-J signatures, a discovery cohort of around 100 patients was used, comprising 43 with Graves' ophthalmopathy and some 60 with stable Graves' hyperthyroidism. Prospective prediction of ophthalmopathy was tested in an independent validation cohort consisting of some 18 hyperthyroidism patients and some 17 patients who later progressed to ophthalmopathy. The 100 or so discovery patients were randomly split 7:3 into training and test sets. The study also compared thyroid tissue and blood T-cell repertoires from over 5 Graves' hyperthyroidism patients. After sampling, hyperthyroidism patients received methimazole starting at 30 mg daily, and ophthalmopathy patients received high-dose intravenous methylprednisolone. A second multiplex PCR round built the libraries, followed by size selection and purification. Libraries were sequenced paired-end with 100 bp reads on an Illumina HiSeq2000. Raw data were processed with SOAPnuke, discarding reads with adapters, uncalled bases, mean Phred below 15, or no exact constant-primer or identifier match. High-quality paired reads were merged with COPE v1.2.5, and unique nucleotide sequences were defined as clonotypes. Clonotypes were aligned to IMGT TRBV, TRBD and TRBJ reference segments using MiTCR v1.1. Only V-J combinations with frequency above 0.0001, covering about 99% of repertoires, were analysed. The TCS score was defined as the ratio of F50 (clonal expansion) to E x V (chaos), calculated using BLOSUM62-based TCRdist between CDR3 peptides within each V-J. Welch's t-statistics and random forest reduced roughly 540 V-J features to about 12, which were used in a naive Bayes classifier (R e1071). Sample size was not statistically predetermined, and investigators were not blinded to group allocation. According to the paper, TCR Vbeta CDR3 sequencing was carried out on 135 peripheral blood samples, which came from approximately 43 ophthalmopathy, around 74 hyperthyroidism and approximately 17 progressor patients.

The sample consisted of peripheral blood mononuclear cells (PBMCs), taken at new diagnosis, from a patient treated with antithyroid drugs. The sequence is built from TRBV2 and TRBJ2-5; too little of a D gene remains to name it. The source of this sequence is a woman aged 35-60 years with Graves disease. Donor details come from another sample of the same person, matched by shared clones. At the DNA level, the sequence is TGTGCCAGCAGTGAATGGCAAGAGACCCAGTACTTC. Its amino acids are CASSEWQETQYF.